These 30 T cell receptor beta chains were all obtained from the same sample, sequenced in a study of T cells in localized non-small cell lung cancer (dated by TCRdb to the early 2020s). Library prep was done by the immunoSEQ multiplex PCR assay. TCRdb retrieved this table from immuneACCESS and kept in-frame rearrangements only. Not all clones are present; in checked studies, unresolved V genes account for under half, and no reason is known for the remainder. The sample table records some 80,000 clones; 70% to 90% of these occur just once. Approximately 3% of the sample goes to the ten largest clones. Sequenced here: peripheral blood, sampled before any cancer treatment. The receptor source for this set is a man aged 35-75 years with stage I lung adenocarcinoma.

This clone has a handful of counts. The rearrangement links TRBV28 to TRBJ1-5; D is unresolved. Germline V gene sequence: CDR1 MDHEN, CDR2 SYDVKM. This CDR3 has 13 amino acids. V lost 6 bases and J lost 6, with 12 bases in between. Here the CDR3 DNA reads TGTGCCAGCAGACCCCCTAGTAGTCAGCCCCAGCATTTT. Protein: CASRPPSSQPQHF.

This clone appeared once. The chain employs TRBV5-8 and TRBJ2-1; no firm D call. V lost 3 bases to trimming and J lost 6 bases, with 28 bases between them. CDR3 length: 19 residues. Germline V lookup: CDR1 SGHTS, CDR2 YDEGEE. CDR3 bases: TGTGCCAGCAGCTCCTACCTATCGGGTTCAAGGTCGAGACTCAATGAGCAGTTCTTC. Amino acid sequence: CASSSYLSGSRSRLNEQFF.

A note on this clone: Other nucleotide sequences in the sample specify the same CDR3. This chain uses TRBV18 with TRBJ1-1; perhaps TRBD1 as D (5 bases). Germline-derived CDR1 and CDR2 are KGHSH and LQKENI. The length of the CDR3 is 13 residues. Between the trimmed V and J ends, which lost 2 bases and 2 bases, there was a span of 6 bases. For the CDR3, the DNA is TGTGCCAGCTCACCAGGGGGAAACACTGAAGCTTTCTTT. Its translation: CASSPGGNTEAFF.

The J gene is TRBJ2-3, the V gene TRBV7-3; D is perhaps TRBD2 (5 bases). Germline-derived CDR1 and CDR2 are SGHTA and FQGTGA. There are 15 residues in the CDR3. Trimming stripped 2 bases from V and 1 base from J, with 10 bases between. The DNA for the CDR3 is TGTGCCAGCAGCTTACTAGCAAGGGGCACAGATACGCAGTATTTT. Protein sequence: CASSLLARGTDTQYF.

This clone turned up a few times. The V and J genes are TRBV30 and TRBJ1-1; D gene uncertain. Germline CDR1 GTSNPN, CDR2 SVGIG (reference sequence). CDR3 length: 14 residues. Trimming shortened V by 4 bases and J by 1 base, and 13 bases separated the two germline ends. CDR3 amino acids: CAWTLYRTNTEAFF. As DNA, the CDR3 is TGTGCCTGGACCCTGTACAGAACGAACACTGAAGCTTTCTTT.

J is TRBJ2-7 and V is TRBV5-6, with 15 bases lining up with TRBD2. Per germline, CDR1 SGHDT and CDR2 YYEEEE. With 0 bases clipped from V and 3 bases from J, the junction kept 7 bases outside the gene matches. This CDR3 comprises 18 residues. The chain's CDR3 is CASSLVGGTSGRYYEQYF. Here the CDR3 DNA reads TGTGCCAGCAGCTTGGTTGGAGGGACTAGCGGGAGGTACTACGAGCAGTACTTC.

This clone is a singleton in its sample. The chain has TRBV5-1 and TRBJ1-4; no definite D call. The CDR3 is 14 residues long. The germline gives CDR1 SGHRS, CDR2 YFSETQ. Trimming took off 4 bases at V and 3 bases at J, with 10 bases between the two ends. In DNA form, the CDR3 reads TGCGCCAGCAGCCCAACCGGCGCTAATGAAAAACTGTTTTTT. Encoded protein: CASSPTGANEKLFF.

This clone was counted once. The rearrangement joins TRBV7-3 to TRBJ2-1, with TRBD2 as a possible D gene (6 bases). This CDR3 is 15 amino acids long. The V gene's germline CDR1 is SGHTA and CDR2 FQGTGA. V lost 2 bases and J 5 bases, leaving 13 bases between the germline ends. CDR3 DNA sequence: TGTGCCAGCAGCTTAGGGGGAGGACCAAACAATGAGCAGTTCTTC. Residues: CASSLGGGPNNEQFF.

The CDR3: CASSSGDRGRTDTQYF. CDR3 bases: TGTGCCAGCAGCTCGGGGGACAGGGGGAGAACAGATACGCAGTATTTT. The chain is built from TRBV7-9 and TRBJ2-3; the match to TRBD1 covers 11 bases. Trimming took 4 bases from V and 3 from J; bases not matched to a gene: 6. Germline V gene sequence: CDR1 SEHNR, CDR2 FQNEAQ (reference sequence). This CDR3 region has 16 residues.

The chain carries TRBV30 and TRBJ2-7; D is perhaps TRBD2 (6 bases). V lost 0 bases to trimming and J lost 5 bases, with 14 bases between them. Germline V gives CDR1 GTSNPN, CDR2 SVGIG (reference sequence). The CDR3 has 14 residues. Here the CDR3 DNA reads TGTGCCTGGAGTGTACTGTGGGGGGTGGACGAGCAGTACTTC. It specifies CAWSVLWGVDEQYF.

The rearrangement joins TRBV20-1 to TRBJ2-5; the D gene is possibly TRBD2 (5 bases). The CDR3 has 10 residues. Trimming removed 6 bases at V and 3 bases at J, with 5 bases between. CDR1 DFQATT and CDR2 SNEGSKA come from the germline V gene (reference sequence). The CDR3, as DNA: TGCAGTGCGGAGGAAGAGACCCAGTACTTC. Its translation is CSAEEETQYF.

The chain joins TRBV19 to TRBJ2-7; D is tentatively TRBD1 or TRBD2 (5 bases each). The V and J ends lost 4 bases and 2 bases respectively, with 12 bases between them. Germline CDR1 and CDR2: LNHDA and SQIVND (reference sequence). The length of the CDR3 is 14 residues. The CDR3 loop is CASSRDGPTYEQYF. CDR3 sequence (DNA): TGTGCCAGTAGTAGGGACGGACCGACCTACGAGCAGTACTTC.

This chain joins TRBV7-2 and TRBJ2-3; D assignment may be TRBD1 or TRBD2 (5 bases each). The V end was cut by 10 bases, the J end by 5 bases, with 19 bases between. This CDR3 is built from 14 residues. From germline, CDR1 is SGHTA and CDR2 FQGNSA. Here the CDR3 reads CAIVLTGPGDTQYF. For the CDR3, the DNA is TGTGCCATAGTACTGACGGGGCCGGGAGATACGCAGTATTTT.

This clone was seen only a few times. The genes are TRBV7-9 and TRBJ2-2; maybe TRBD2 (5 bases). The CDR3 is 14 amino acids. Germline V gene data show CDR1 as SEHNR and CDR2 as FQNEAQ (reference sequence). Trimming took 5 bases from V and 7 from J, leaving 14 bases between them. CDR3 coding DNA: TGTGCCAGCAGCCCCTCAATGAGGGACGGGGAGCTGTTTTTT. As protein: CASSPSMRDGELFF.

This clone was counted a few times. The chain couples TRBV7-3 to TRBJ2-1; 13 bases match TRBD2. This CDR3 region has 17 residues. V was clipped by 5 bases and J by 4 bases; unmatched bases: 8. Germline CDR1 is SGHTA and CDR2 is FQGTGA. The CDR3 here is CASSPLAGGPGYNEQFF. The DNA of the CDR3 is TGTGCCAGCAGCCCACTAGCGGGAGGGCCGGGGTACAATGAGCAGTTCTTC.

This clone was seen once. The chain uses TRBV7-2 and TRBJ2-7, with 9 bases matching TRBD2. Germline trimming cut 6 bases from V and 4 bases from J; bases unmatched to any gene: 10. The CDR3 loop spans 15 amino acids. Germline CDR1 is SGHTA and CDR2 is FQGNSA. CDR3 in amino acids: CASSSLGTSGYEQYF. The CDR3 nucleotides are TGTGCCAGCAGTTCCCTTGGAACTAGCGGGTACGAGCAGTACTTC.

The rearrangement joins TRBV11-3 to TRBJ2-1; D ambiguous. Trimming removed 3 bases from V and 5 bases from J, with 5 bases in between. CDR1 and CDR2 from the germline V gene are SGHNT and YENEEA. The CDR3 is 12 amino acids. The CDR3 spells CASSFSDNEQFF. CDR3 in DNA: TGTGCCAGCAGCTTTTCCGACAATGAGCAGTTCTTC.

The genes are TRBV7-3 and TRBJ1-1; 7 bases fit TRBD1. Germline V gene data show CDR1 as SGHTA and CDR2 as FQGTGA. The V gene end was trimmed by 4 bases and the J gene end by 2 bases; junction bases not matched to a gene: 1. The CDR3 length is 13 residues. As DNA, the CDR3 is TGTGCCAGCAGCTCAGGGGGAAACACTGAAGCTTTCTTT. Amino acids: CASSSGGNTEAFF.

The chain carries TRBV7-9 and TRBJ1-4, with TRBD1 matching over 8 bases. V trimming: 5 bases; J trimming: 8 bases; junction bases outside the gene matches: 10. Per the germline V gene, CDR1 is SEHNR and CDR2 is FQNEAQ (reference sequence). The CDR3 has 15 amino acids. The CDR3 reads CASSPQGAGEEKLFF. As DNA, the CDR3 is TGTGCCAGCAGCCCGCAGGGGGCAGGGGAGGAAAAACTGTTTTTT.

The chain carries TRBV27 and TRBJ2-7; TRBD1 aligns across 7 bases. The CDR3 runs to 17 residues. Germline V gene data show CDR1 as MNHEY and CDR2 as SMNVEV (reference sequence). V was clipped by 7 bases and J by 3 bases; unmatched bases: 18. As DNA, the CDR3 is TGTGCCAGCATTAAACCCCCTACAGGGGCCAGATACTACGAGCAGTACTTC. Amino acids: CASIKPPTGARYYEQYF.

In DNA, the CDR3 is TGTGCCACCAGCAGAGGGGGTTGGGGTGCAGACCGCTCTGGAAACACCATATATTTT. This codes for CATSRGGWGADRSGNTIYF. The V and J genes are TRBV15 and TRBJ1-3; D gene uncertain. This CDR3 comprises 19 residues. V lost 1 base to trimming and J lost 0 bases, with 19 bases between them. Germline V lookup: CDR1 LNHNV, CDR2 YYDKDF (reference sequence). The full variable domain, with the rest looked up from reference TRBV15 and TRBJ1-3, is DAMVIQNPRYQVTQFGKPVTLSCSQTLNHNVMYWYQQKSSQAPKLLFHYYDKDFNNEADTPDNFQSRRPNTSFCFLDIRSPGLGDTAMYLCATSRGGWGADRSGNTIYFGEGSWLTVV.

This sequence joins TRBV7-9 and TRBJ2-1; D is unclear. The CDR3 is 11 residues long. The germline gives CDR1 SEHNR, CDR2 FQNEAQ (reference sequence). V gave up 4 bases and J gave up 13 bases, with 11 bases separating them. This CDR3 reads CASSSLMVQFF. The CDR3 nucleotides read TGTGCCAGCAGCTCCTTAATGGTACAGTTCTTC.

This rearrangement joins TRBV15 to TRBJ2-3; a weak D match, TRBD2 (5 bases). The CDR3 is 15 residues long. The V and J ends lost 4 bases and 1 base respectively, with 12 bases between them. Germline V gives CDR1 LNHNV, CDR2 YYDKDF (reference sequence). The CDR3 is CATSTQRTGTDTQYF. The CDR3 nucleotides are TGTGCCACCAGCACCCAGCGGACGGGCACAGATACGCAGTATTTT.

As for this clone: Relative to the germline gene, one junction end is altered; a read error may explain this. The sample has other DNA sequences that encode this CDR3 too. The V call is TRBV5-1, the J call TRBJ2-6, with D hard to call. The CDR3 is 16 residues long. Germline CDR1 SGHRS, CDR2 YFSETQ. CDR3 DNA: TGTGCCAGCAGTAGGGCAGAAGTCTCTGGGGCCAACGTCCTGACTTTC. Translation: CASSRAEVSGANVLTF.

This chain uses TRBV5-1 with TRBJ2-1; D gene ambiguous. CDR3 length equals 15 residues. Between the trimmed V and J ends, which lost 4 bases and 6 bases, there was a span of 17 bases. Germline V gene lookup returns CDR1 SGHRS and CDR2 YFSETQ. CDR3 protein: CASSPERDWGNEQFF. CDR3 nucleotide sequence: TGCGCCAGCAGCCCTGAAAGGGATTGGGGCAATGAGCAGTTCTTC.

The rearrangement joins TRBV5-1 to TRBJ2-2; D not resolved. This CDR3 spans 15 amino acids. CDR1 and CDR2 from the germline V gene are SGHRS and YFSETQ. Trimming removed 0 bases from V and 4 bases from J, with 10 bases in between. This chain's CDR3 is CASSLGLQRTGELFF. CDR3 coding DNA: TGCGCCAGCAGCTTGGGACTTCAACGCACCGGGGAGCTGTTTTTT.

The chain carries TRBV7-6 and TRBJ1-4; 9 positions agree with TRBD1. The J segment lost 7 bases and the V segment lost 5 bases, leaving 8 bases of the junction unmatched. This CDR3 region has 15 residues. Germline V gene lookup returns CDR1 SGHVS and CDR2 FNYEAQ. The CDR3 nucleotides are TGTGCCAGCAGCCTCCCGGGACAGGGAGGTGAAAAACTGTTTTTT. Its translation is CASSLPGQGGEKLFF.

The chain is built from TRBV5-6 and TRBJ2-3, with 9 bases lining up with TRBD2. Germline V gives CDR1 SGHDT, CDR2 YYEEEE. V lost 4 bases to trimming and J lost 1 base; unmatched junction nucleotides: 1. The CDR3 is made up of 14 amino acids. This CDR3 reads CASSRTSGTDTQYF. CDR3 nucleotide sequence: TGTGCCAGCAGCAGGACTAGCGGCACAGATACGCAGTATTTT. The full variable domain, with the rest looked up from reference TRBV5-6 and TRBJ2-3, is DAGVTQSPTHLIKTRGQQVTLRCSPKSGHDTVSWYQQALGQGPQFIFQYYEEEERQRGNFPDRFSGHQFPNYSSELNVNALLLGDSALYLCASSRTSGTDTQYFGPGTRLTVL.

The chain is built from TRBV19 and TRBJ1-3, with 10 nucleotides matching TRBD1. The CDR3 has 15 amino acids. From germline, CDR1 is LNHDA and CDR2 SQIVND (reference sequence). V lost 3 bases and J lost 3; bases outside the gene matches: 2. In nucleotides, the CDR3 is TGTGCCAGTAGTATCGACAGGGGGCTTGGAAACACCATATATTTT. Its protein is CASSIDRGLGNTIYF. Looking up the rest from reference TRBV19 and TRBJ1-3 gives the full variable domain: DGGITQSPKYLFRKEGQNVTLSCEQNLNHDAMYWYRQDPGQGLRLIYYSQIVNDFQKGDIAEGYSVSREKKESFPLTVTSAQKNPTAFYLCASSIDRGLGNTIYFGEGSWLTVV.

The V call is TRBV5-1, the J call TRBJ2-7; TRBD2 aligns across 7 bases. The CDR3 contains 18 residues. V trimming: 4 bases; J trimming: 7 bases; junction bases outside the gene matches: 23. CDR1 and CDR2 from the germline V gene are SGHRS and YFSETQ. The CDR3 spells CASSGGSHYGTTSGEQYF. As DNA, the CDR3 is TGCGCCAGCAGCGGGGGGTCCCATTACGGGACTACCTCTGGAGAGCAGTACTTC.